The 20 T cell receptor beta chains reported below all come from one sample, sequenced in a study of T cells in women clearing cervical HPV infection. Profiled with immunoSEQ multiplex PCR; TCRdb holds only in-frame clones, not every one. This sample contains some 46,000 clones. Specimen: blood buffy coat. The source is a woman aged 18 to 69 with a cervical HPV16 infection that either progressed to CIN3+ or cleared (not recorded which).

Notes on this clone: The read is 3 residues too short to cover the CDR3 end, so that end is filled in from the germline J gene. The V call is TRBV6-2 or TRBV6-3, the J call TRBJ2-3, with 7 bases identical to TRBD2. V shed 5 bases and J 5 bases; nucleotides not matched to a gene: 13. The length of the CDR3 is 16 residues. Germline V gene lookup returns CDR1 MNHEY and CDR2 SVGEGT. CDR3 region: CASSAASGWLVDTQYF. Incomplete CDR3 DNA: TGTGCCAGCAGTGCCGCTAGCGGCTGGCTGGTAGATACG.

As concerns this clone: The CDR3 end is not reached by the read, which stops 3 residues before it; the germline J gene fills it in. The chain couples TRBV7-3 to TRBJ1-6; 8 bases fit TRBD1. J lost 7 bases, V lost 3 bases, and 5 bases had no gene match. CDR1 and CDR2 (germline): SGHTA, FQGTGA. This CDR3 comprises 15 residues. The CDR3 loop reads CASSFGQGENSPLHF. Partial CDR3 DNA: TGTGCCAGCAGCTTCGGACAGGGAGAAAATTCACCC.

CDR3 amino acids: CASSLLGGRDEQFF. CDR3 bases read: TGTGCCAGCTCTCTCCTGGGCGGGAGGGATGAG. The chain recombines TRBV18 with TRBJ2-1; 9 bases map to TRBD2. From the germline J gene comes the end of the CDR3, since the read stops 3 residues before it. Trimming at V came to 6 bases and at J to 8 bases, leaving 8 bases not matched to a gene. The CDR3 runs 14 residues. The germline V gene has CDR1 KGHSH and CDR2 LQKENI.

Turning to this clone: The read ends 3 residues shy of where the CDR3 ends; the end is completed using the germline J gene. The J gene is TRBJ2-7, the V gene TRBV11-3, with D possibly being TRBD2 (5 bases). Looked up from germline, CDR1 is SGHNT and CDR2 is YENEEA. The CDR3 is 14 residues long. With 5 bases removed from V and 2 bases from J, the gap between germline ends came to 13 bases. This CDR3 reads CASSPTGLPYEQYF. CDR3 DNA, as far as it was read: TGTGCCAGCAGCCCCACCGGACTTCCCTACGAG.

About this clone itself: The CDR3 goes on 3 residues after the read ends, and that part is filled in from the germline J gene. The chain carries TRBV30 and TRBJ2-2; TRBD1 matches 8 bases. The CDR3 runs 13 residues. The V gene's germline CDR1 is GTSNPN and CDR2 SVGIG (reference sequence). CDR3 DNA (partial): TGTGCCTGGGGGACAGGCGATAATTCACCG. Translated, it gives CAWGTGDNSP. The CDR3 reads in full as CAWGTGDNSPLFF.

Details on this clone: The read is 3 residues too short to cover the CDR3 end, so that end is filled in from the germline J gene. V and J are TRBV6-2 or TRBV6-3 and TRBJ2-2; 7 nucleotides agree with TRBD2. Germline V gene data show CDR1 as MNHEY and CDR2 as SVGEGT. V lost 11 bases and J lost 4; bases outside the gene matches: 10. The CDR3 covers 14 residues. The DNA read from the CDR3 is TGTGCCTCACGGGGCGGGGGTAGCACCGGGGAG. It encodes CASRGGGSTGE. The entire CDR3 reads CASRGGGSTGELFF.

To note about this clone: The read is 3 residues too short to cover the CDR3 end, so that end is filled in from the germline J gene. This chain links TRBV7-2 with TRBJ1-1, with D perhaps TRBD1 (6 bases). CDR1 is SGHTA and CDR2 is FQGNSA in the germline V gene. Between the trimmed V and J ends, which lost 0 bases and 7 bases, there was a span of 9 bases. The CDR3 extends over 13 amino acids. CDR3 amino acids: CASSLALQGEAFF. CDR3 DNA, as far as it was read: TGTGCCAGCAGCTTAGCGTTACAGGGTGAA.

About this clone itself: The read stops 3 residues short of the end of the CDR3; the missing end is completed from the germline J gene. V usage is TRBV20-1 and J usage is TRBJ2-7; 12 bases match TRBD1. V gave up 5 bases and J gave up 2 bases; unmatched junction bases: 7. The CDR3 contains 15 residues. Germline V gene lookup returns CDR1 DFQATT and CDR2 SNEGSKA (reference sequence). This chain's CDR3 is CSASHRDRGPYEQYF. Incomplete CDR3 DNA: TGCAGTGCTTCCCACCGGGACAGGGGGCCCTACGAG.

The CDR3 spells CASSELGVRAYGYTF. The DNA read from the CDR3 is TGTGCCAGCAGTGAATTGGGTGTAAGGGCGTATGGC. The chain employs TRBV6-1 and TRBJ1-2; D is undetermined. The DNA ends 3 residues before the CDR3 does, and the rest of the CDR3 is filled in from the germline J gene. Germline loops: CDR1 MNHNS, CDR2 SASEGT. The V end lost 2 bases, the J end lost 5 bases, and 15 bases lay between the germline ends. CDR3 length equals 15 residues.

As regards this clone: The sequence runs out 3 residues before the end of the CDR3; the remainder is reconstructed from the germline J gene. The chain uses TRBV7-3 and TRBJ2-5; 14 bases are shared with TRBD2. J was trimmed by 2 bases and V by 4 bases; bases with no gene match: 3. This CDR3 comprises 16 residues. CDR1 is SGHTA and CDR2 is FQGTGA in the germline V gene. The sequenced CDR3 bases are TGTGCCAGCAGCTCAGGACTAGCGGGGGGACAAGAGACC. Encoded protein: CASSSGLAGGQET. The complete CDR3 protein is CASSSGLAGGQETQYF.

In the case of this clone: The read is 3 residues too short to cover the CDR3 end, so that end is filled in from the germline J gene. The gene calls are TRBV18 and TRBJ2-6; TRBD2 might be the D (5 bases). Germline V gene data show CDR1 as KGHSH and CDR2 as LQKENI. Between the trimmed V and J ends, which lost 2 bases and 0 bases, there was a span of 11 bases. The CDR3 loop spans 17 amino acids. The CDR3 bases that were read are TGTGCCAGCTCACCAACGCGGGTTAGCTCTGGGGCCAACGTC. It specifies CASSPTRVSSGANV. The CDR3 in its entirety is CASSPTRVSSGANVLTF.

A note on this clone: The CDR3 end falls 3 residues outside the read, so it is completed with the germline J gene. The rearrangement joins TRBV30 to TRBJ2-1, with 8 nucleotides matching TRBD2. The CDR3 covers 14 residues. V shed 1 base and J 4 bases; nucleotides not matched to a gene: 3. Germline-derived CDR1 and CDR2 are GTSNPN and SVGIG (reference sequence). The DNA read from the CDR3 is TGTGCCTGGAGTGACGGGGGGGGGTACAATGAG. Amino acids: CAWSDGGGYNE. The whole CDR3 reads CAWSDGGGYNEQFF. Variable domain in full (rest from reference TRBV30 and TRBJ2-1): SQTIHQWPATLVQPVGSPLSLECTVEGTSNPNLYWYRQAAGRGLQLLFYSVGIGQISSEVPQNLSASRPQDRQFILSSKKLLLSDSGFYLCAWSDGGGYNEQFFGPGTRLTVL.

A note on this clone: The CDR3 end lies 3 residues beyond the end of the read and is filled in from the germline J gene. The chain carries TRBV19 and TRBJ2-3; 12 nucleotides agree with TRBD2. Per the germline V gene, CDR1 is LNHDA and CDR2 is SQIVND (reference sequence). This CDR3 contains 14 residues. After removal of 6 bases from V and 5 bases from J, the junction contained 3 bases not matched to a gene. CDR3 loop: CASSPTSGRDTQYF. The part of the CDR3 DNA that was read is TGTGCCAGTAGCCCGACTAGCGGGAGAGATACG.

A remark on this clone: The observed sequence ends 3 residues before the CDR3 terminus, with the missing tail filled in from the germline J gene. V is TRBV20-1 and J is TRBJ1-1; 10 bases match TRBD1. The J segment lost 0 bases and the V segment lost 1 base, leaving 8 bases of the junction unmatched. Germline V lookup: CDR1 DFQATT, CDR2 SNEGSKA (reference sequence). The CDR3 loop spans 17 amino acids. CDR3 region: CSARGRDRGSMNTEAFF. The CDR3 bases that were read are TGCAGTGCTAGAGGCCGGGACAGGGGATCCATGAACACTGAA.

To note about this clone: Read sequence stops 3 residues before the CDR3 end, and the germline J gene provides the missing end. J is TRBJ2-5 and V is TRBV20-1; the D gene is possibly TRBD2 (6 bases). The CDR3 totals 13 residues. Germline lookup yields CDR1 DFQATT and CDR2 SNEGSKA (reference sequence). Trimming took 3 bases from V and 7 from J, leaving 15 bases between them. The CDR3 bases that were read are TGCAGTGCTAGGGGGGACTGGGAAGGGACC. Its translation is CSARGDWEGT. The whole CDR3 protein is CSARGDWEGTQYF.

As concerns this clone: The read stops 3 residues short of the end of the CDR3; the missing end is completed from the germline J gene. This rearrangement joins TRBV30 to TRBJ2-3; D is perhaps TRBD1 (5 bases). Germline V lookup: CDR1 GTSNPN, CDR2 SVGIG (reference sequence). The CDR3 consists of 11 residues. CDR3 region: CAWRDKGTQYF. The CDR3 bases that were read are TGTGCCTGGAGAGACAAGGGGACG. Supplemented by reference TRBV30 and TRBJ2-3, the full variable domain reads SQTIHQWPATLVQPVGSPLSLECTVEGTSNPNLYWYRQAAGRGLQLLFYSVGIGQISSEVPQNLSASRPQDRQFILSSKKLLLSDSGFYLCAWRDKGTQYFGPGTRLTVL.

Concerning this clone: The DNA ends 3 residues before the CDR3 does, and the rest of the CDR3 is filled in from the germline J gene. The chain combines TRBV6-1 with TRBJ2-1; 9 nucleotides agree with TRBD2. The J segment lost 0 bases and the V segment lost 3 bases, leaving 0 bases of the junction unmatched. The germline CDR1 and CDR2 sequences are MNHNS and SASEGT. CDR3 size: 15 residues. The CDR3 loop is CASSDSGSSYNEQFF. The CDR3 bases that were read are TGTGCCAGCAGTGATAGCGGGAGCTCCTACAATGAG.

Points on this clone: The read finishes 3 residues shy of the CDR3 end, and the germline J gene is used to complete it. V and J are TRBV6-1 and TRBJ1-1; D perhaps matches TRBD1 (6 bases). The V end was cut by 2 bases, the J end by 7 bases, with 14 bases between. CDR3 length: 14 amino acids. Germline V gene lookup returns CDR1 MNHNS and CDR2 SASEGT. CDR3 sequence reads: CASSESSWTDEAFF. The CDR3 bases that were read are TGTGCCAGCAGTGAAAGTTCTTGGACAGATGAA.

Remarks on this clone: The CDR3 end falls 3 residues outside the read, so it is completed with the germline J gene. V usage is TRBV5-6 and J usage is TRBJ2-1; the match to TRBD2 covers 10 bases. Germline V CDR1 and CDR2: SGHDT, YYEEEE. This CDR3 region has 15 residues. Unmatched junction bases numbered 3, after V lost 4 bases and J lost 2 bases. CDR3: CASSQLAGPYNEQFF. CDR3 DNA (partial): TGTGCCAGCAGCCAACTAGCGGGACCCTACAATGAG.

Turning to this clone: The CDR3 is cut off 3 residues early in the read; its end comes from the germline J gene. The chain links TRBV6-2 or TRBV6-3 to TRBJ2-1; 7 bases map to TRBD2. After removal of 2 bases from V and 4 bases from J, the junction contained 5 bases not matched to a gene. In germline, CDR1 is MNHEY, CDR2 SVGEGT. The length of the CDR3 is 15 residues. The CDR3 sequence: CASSYGRGVYNEQFF. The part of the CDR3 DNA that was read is TGTGCCAGCAGTTACGGTCGGGGGGTATACAATGAG.